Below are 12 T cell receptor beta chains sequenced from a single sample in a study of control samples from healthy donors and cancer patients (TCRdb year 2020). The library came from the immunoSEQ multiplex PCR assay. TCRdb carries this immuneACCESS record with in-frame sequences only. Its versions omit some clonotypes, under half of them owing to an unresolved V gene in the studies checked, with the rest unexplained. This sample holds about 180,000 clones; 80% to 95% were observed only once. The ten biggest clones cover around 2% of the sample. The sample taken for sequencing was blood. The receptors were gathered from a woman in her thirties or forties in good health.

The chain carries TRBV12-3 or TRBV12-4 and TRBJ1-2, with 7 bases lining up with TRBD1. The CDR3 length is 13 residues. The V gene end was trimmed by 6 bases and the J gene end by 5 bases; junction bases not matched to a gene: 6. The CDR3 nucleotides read TGTGCCAGCAGCCCTGGGACAGTTTATGGCTACACCTTC. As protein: CASSPGTVYGYTF.

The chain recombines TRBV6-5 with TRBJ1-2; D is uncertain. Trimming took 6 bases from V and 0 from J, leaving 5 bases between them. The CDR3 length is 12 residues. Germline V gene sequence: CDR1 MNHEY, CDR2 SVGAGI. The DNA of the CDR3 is TGTGCCAGCAGCGGCGCTAACTATGGCTACACCTTC. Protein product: CASSGANYGYTF.

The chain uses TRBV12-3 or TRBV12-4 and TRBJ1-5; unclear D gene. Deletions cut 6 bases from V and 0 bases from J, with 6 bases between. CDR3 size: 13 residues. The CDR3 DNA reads TGTGCCAGCAGACCAAGTAGCAATCAGCCCCAGCATTTT. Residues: CASRPSSNQPQHF.

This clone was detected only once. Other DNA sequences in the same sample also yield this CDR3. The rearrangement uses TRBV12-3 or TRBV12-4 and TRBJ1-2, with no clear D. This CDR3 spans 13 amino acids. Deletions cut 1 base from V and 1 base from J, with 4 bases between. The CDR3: CASSLGDNYGYTF. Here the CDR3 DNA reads TGTGCCAGCAGTTTAGGGGATAACTATGGCTACACCTTC.

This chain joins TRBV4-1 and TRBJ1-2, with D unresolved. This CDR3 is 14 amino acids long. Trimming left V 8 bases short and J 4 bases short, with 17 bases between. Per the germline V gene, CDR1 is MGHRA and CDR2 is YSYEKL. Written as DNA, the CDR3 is TGCGCCAGCTTGTCCTCCCCCGAGGGCTATGGCTACACCTTC. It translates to CASLSSPEGYGYTF.

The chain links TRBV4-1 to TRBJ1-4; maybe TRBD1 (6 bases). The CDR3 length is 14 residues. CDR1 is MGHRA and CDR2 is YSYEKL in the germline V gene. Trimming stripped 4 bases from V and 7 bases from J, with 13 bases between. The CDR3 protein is CASSPRAGVEKLFF. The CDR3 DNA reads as TGCGCCAGCAGCCCGCGTGCAGGGGTTGAAAAACTGTTTTTT.

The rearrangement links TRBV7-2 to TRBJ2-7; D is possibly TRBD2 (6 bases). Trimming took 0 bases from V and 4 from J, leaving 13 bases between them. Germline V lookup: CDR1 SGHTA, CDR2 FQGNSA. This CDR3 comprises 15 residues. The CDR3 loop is CASSLARGQGYEQYF. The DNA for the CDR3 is TGTGCCAGCAGCTTAGCGCGGGGCCAGGGTTACGAGCAGTACTTC. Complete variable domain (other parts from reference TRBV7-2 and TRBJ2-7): GAGVSQSPSNKVTEKGKDVELRCDPISGHTALYWYRQSLGQGLEFLIYFQGNSAPDKSGLPSDRFSAERTGGSVSTLTIQRTQQEDSAVYLCASSLARGQGYEQYFGPGTRLTVT.

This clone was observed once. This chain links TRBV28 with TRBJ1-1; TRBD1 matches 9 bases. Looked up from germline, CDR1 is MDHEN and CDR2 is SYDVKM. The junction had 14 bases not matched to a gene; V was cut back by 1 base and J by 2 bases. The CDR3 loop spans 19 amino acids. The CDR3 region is CASSLYSPWDRDPNTEAFF. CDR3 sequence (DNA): TGTGCCAGCAGTTTATACAGTCCGTGGGACAGGGATCCTAACACTGAAGCTTTCTTT. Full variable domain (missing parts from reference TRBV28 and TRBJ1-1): DVKVTQSSRYLVKRTGEKVFLECVQDMDHENMFWYRQDPGLGLRLIYFSYDVKMKEKGDIPEGYSVSREKKERFSLILESASTNQTSMYLCASSLYSPWDRDPNTEAFFGQGTRLTVV.

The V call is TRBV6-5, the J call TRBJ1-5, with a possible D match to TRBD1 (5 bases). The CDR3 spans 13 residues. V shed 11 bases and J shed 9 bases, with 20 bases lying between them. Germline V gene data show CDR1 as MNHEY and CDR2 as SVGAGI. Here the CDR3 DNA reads TGTGCCTCTCGGTGGGGACCGGGTCGGCCCCAGCATTTT. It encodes CASRWGPGRPQHF.

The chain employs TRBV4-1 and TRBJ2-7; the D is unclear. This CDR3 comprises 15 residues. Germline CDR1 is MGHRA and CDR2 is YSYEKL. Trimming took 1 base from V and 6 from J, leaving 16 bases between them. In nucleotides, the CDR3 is TGCGCCAGCAGCCAAGCCGCGGCTACCCAGCGCGAGCAGTACTTC. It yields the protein CASSQAAATQREQYF.

CDR3 DNA: TGTGCCAGTAGTTCGAGAAGACTACCCAGCAGTTTAGATGAGCAGTTCTTC. Its translation: CASSSRRLPSSLDEQFF. The gene calls are TRBV19 and TRBJ2-1, with D tentatively TRBD2 (5 bases). Trimming took off 5 bases at V and 8 bases at J, with 25 bases between the two ends. CDR1 is LNHDA and CDR2 is SQIVND in the germline V gene (reference sequence). This CDR3 has 17 amino acids.

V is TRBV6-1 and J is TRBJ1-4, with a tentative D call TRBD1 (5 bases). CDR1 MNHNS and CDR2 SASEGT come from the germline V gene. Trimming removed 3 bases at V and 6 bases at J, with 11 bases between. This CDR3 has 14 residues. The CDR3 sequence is CASSEGLGDEKLFF. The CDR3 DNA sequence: TGTGCCAGCAGTGAGGGGTTGGGGGATGAAAAACTGTTTTTT.